This is a list of T cell receptor beta chains from one sample in a study of technical replicates of blood from several donors. Data came from immunoSEQ multiplex PCR; TCRdb stores just in-frame clones and leaves some out. The sample yields 60,000 to 90,000 clones, 85% to 95% seen once. Sequencing was carried out using T cells isolated from PBMCs. The source is a human donor in good health. Both conserved end residues are part of each CDR3. A D gene is named only where the DNA matches it firmly. Not every row has a clone size; where given, it reads once, few, many or a size class.

19	TRBD1	TRBJ2-3	.	TRBV10-1	TGCGCCAGCAGTGGGACAGGGGGAAGAGCGGGAGAAGCGACAGATACGCAGTATTTT	CASSGTGGRAGEATDTQYF
13	TRBD1	TRBJ2-1	.	TRBV19	TGTGCCAGTAGCCCAGGGACAGGCAATGAGCAGTTCTTC	CASSPGTGNEQFF
13	.	TRBJ1-5	few	TRBV18	TGTGCCAGCTCACCGGAGATGGGACTTTCCCAGCATTTT	CASSPEMGLSQHF
14	.	TRBJ2-7	.	TRBV30	TGTGCCGGGGGACCCCGCGGGCGGGACTACGAGCAGTACTTC	CAGGPRGRDYEQYF
16	TRBD2	TRBJ2-2	.	TRBV9	TGTGCCAGCAGCTTAGAGACTAGCGTGAACACCGGGGAGCTGTTTTTT	CASSLETSVNTGELFF
14	TRBD1	TRBJ1-2	.	TRBV6-1	TGTGCCAGCAGCCGGGACAGGGGACCCTATGGCTACACCTTC	CASSRDRGPYGYTF
14	TRBD1	TRBJ1-1	.	TRBV6-6	TGTGCCAGCAGCAAGGACAGGGGAATCACTGAAGCTTTCTTT	CASSKDRGITEAFF
13	.	TRBJ1-1	.	TRBV7-8	TGTGCCAGCAGCTTAGAGTATAGTGCTGAAGCTTTCTTT	CASSLEYSAEAFF
13	.	TRBJ2-1	.	TRBV7-2	TGTGCCAGCAGCCCCGGACTAATTTATGAGCAGTTCTTC	CASSPGLIYEQFF
19	TRBD1	TRBJ1-5	.	TRBV11-3	TGTGCCAGCATCCAAGGGGACAGGGGGGAAAATGGGAGCAATCAGCCCCAGCATTTT	CASIQGDRGENGSNQPQHF
12	.	TRBJ2-1	.	TRBV11-1	TGTGCCACCCCTGGGGGGAGTGGTGAGCAGTTCTTC	CATPGGSGEQFF
13	TRBD1	TRBJ1-2	.	TRBV6-5	TGTGCCAGCAGCCGGACAGGGGACGGTGGCTACACCTTC	CASSRTGDGGYTF
16	TRBD2	TRBJ2-1	.	TRBV19	TGTGCCAGTAGTATAGACCGGACTAGCGGGTACAATGAGCAGTTCTTC	CASSIDRTSGYNEQFF
17	TRBD2	TRBJ2-2	.	TRBV9	TGTGCCAGCAGCGTAAGCAAGTCTAGCGGGAACACCGGGGAGCTGTTTTTT	CASSVSKSSGNTGELFF
13	.	TRBJ2-7	.	TRBV9	TGTGCCAGCAGCGCCCGGGGAAAGGACGAGCAGTACTTC	CASSARGKDEQYF
15	TRBD1	TRBJ2-3	once	TRBV14	TGTGCCAGCAGCCAAGAGACAGGGGGCGAAGATACGCAGTATTTT	CASSQETGGEDTQYF
17	TRBD2	TRBJ2-3	.	TRBV7-3	TGTGCCAGCAGCCTAGGGATAGCGGGAGGGGGCACAGATACGCAGTATTTT	CASSLGIAGGGTDTQYF
15	TRBD1	TRBJ1-1	.	TRBV7-2	TGTGCCAGCAGCTTAGCGCGAGGGGGCACCGCTGAAGCTTTCTTT	CASSLARGGTAEAFF
14	.	TRBJ2-7	.	TRBV6-6	TGTGCCAGCAGTTTCAGATCCGGGGCCTACGAGCAGTACTTC	CASSFRSGAYEQYF
14	.	TRBJ1-3	.	TRBV28	TGTGCCAGCAGTTTGGGAGGGGAGGGAAACACCATATATTTT	CASSLGGEGNTIYF
14	.	TRBJ2-5	once	TRBV9	TGTGCCAGCAGCGTAGCGGGAGTCCAAGAGACCCAGTACTTC	CASSVAGVQETQYF
15	.	TRBJ1-5	.	TRBV18	TGTGCCAGCTCACCAAGTATCAGGGCTGGCCAGCCCCAGCATTTT	CASSPSIRAGQPQHF
12	.	TRBJ1-2	.	TRBV5-1	TGCGCCAGCAGCTTGGTCGGGGATGGCTACACCTTC	CASSLVGDGYTF
16	TRBD2	TRBJ2-1	.	TRBV27	TGTGCCAGCAGTTCCCCTGGGACTAGCGGGGACAATGAGCAGTTCTTC	CASSSPGTSGDNEQFF
14	.	TRBJ1-2	once	TRBV6-1	TGTGCCAGCAGCGAAGTCCAGGTCCTATATGGCTACACCTTC	CASSEVQVLYGYTF
15	.	TRBJ2-7	.	TRBV2	TGTGCCAGCCTCGAGGGCGCGCGTACCCCCTACGAGCAGTACTTC	CASLEGARTPYEQYF
15	TRBD2	TRBJ2-7	.	TRBV4-2	TGTGCCAGCAGCCAAGATCTTAGCGGGAGATACGAGCAGTACTTC	CASSQDLSGRYEQYF
17	TRBD1	TRBJ2-2	.	TRBV4-3	TGCGCCAGCAGCCAGGCCGGGACAGGGAAGTTCGCCGGGGAGCTGTTTTTT	CASSQAGTGKFAGELFF
15	.	TRBJ2-7	.	TRBV7-9	TGTGCCAGCAGCTTTCCCCTGGGGAGCTCCTACGAGCAGTACTTC	CASSFPLGSSYEQYF
15	.	TRBJ1-2	few	TRBV7-8	TGTGCCAGCATCAGACCGGGTGAAGCTAACTATGGCTACACCTTC	CASIRPGEANYGYTF
11	.	TRBJ2-1	once	TRBV20-1	TGCAGTGCTAGTCCCGACAATGAGCAGTTCTTC	CSASPDNEQFF
14	.	TRBJ2-7	.	TRBV7-9	TGTGCCAGCAGCTTCTATGAGGGGGCCTACGAGCAGTACTTC	CASSFYEGAYEQYF
15	TRBD2	TRBJ2-7	.	TRBV11-2	TGTGCCAGCAGCTCTCTAGCGGGAGGTTCCTACGAGCAGTACTTC	CASSSLAGGSYEQYF
12	TRBD1	TRBJ1-2	.	TRBV19	TGTGCCATTTACCGGGACAGTAAGGGCTACACCTTC	CAIYRDSKGYTF
15	TRBD1	TRBJ1-5	.	TRBV19	TGTGCCAGCGGCCGTGGACAGGGGGTTTATCAGCCCCAGCATTTT	CASGRGQGVYQPQHF
13	.	TRBJ1-1	.	TRBV10-3	TGTGCCATCACCAGGGTCTCCGGCACTGAAGCTTTCTTT	CAITRVSGTEAFF
16	TRBD1	TRBJ1-1	.	TRBV19	TGTGCCAGTAGCGCCCTATGGACAGGGAAAAAGACTGAAGCTTTCTTT	CASSALWTGKKTEAFF
12	TRBD1	TRBJ1-1	few	TRBV6-5	TGTGCCAGCAGCCAGGGGGGCACTGAAGCTTTCTTT	CASSQGGTEAFF
13	TRBD1	TRBJ2-3	.	TRBV30	TGTGCCCACCGGGACAGGGGAACAGATACGCAGTATTTT	CAHRDRGTDTQYF
15	.	TRBJ2-7	.	TRBV10-1	TGCGCCAGCAGTGAGTCCGGAACTCAGGCGAGCGAGCAGTACTTC	CASSESGTQASEQYF
15	.	TRBJ2-7	.	TRBV9	TGTGCCAGCACCCCAGGAGGGACAGCGGACGTCGGGCAGTACTTC	CASTPGGTADVGQYF
14	.	TRBJ2-7	.	TRBV27	TGTGCCAGCAGTTTAACAGGTGGCCTCTACGAGCAGTACTTC	CASSLTGGLYEQYF
15	TRBD2	TRBJ2-1	.	TRBV19	TGTGCCAGTAGTAACCCTAGCGGGAGACGCAATGAGCAGTTCTTC	CASSNPSGRRNEQFF
15	TRBD1	TRBJ2-2	.	TRBV2	TGTGCCAGCGGACCCGGACAGGGGAACACCGGGGAGCTGTTTTTT	CASGPGQGNTGELFF
16	TRBD2	TRBJ2-5	.	TRBV5-1	TGCGCCAGCAGCACCGGGACTAGCGGGAGTCAAGAGACCCAGTACTTC	CASSTGTSGSQETQYF
14	TRBD1	TRBJ1-1	once	TRBV7-2	TGTGCCAGCAGTAACCGGGACAGGGACACTGAAGCTTTCTTT	CASSNRDRDTEAFF
13	.	TRBJ2-7	.	TRBV5-8	TGTGCCAGCAGCTTCTGGCAAGACTACGAGCAGTACTTC	CASSFWQDYEQYF
16	TRBD1	TRBJ1-2	.	TRBV18	TGTGCCAGCTCAACTTCCGGGACAGGACGGTTTGATGGCTACACCTTC	CASSTSGTGRFDGYTF
13	.	TRBJ1-1	.	TRBV6-1	TGTGCCAGCAGTGGCCAGGGCTACACTGAAGCTTTCTTT	CASSGQGYTEAFF
14	TRBD1	TRBJ2-7	.	TRBV27	TGTGCCAGCACTTACGGGACAGGGGGCCACGAGCAGTACTTC	CASTYGTGGHEQYF
13	TRBD1	TRBJ2-5	.	TRBV29-1	TGCAGCGTCCTACTAGGGGGCGCGGAGACCCAGTACTTC	CSVLLGGAETQYF
13	.	TRBJ2-7	.	TRBV25-1	TGTGCCAGCAGTGGGGGACACAGCTACGAGCAGTACTTC	CASSGGHSYEQYF
14	TRBD1	TRBJ2-3	.	TRBV28	TGTGCCAGCAGTGGGGGACAGGGGGCTGGTACGCAGTATTTT	CASSGGQGAGTQYF
13	TRBD2	TRBJ2-1	.	TRBV25-1	TGTGCCAGCAGTGAATGGGAGGGTGATGAGCAGTTCTTC	CASSEWEGDEQFF
12	.	TRBJ2-7	.	TRBV28	TGTGCCAGCAGTTTAGGGCAATACGAGCAGTACTTC	CASSLGQYEQYF
16	.	TRBJ1-2	.	TRBV18	TGTGCCAGCTCACCTTACACGGGGGAATCAAGCTATGGCTACACCTTC	CASSPYTGESSYGYTF
17	TRBD2	TRBJ2-7	.	TRBV30	TGTGCCTGGAGTGTACCACAGATCGCGGGAGCGGCCTACGAGCAGTACTTC	CAWSVPQIAGAAYEQYF
15	.	TRBJ2-1	.	TRBV10-1	TGCGCCAGCAGTGAGTGGAGGGGGGGACACAATGAGCAGTTCTTC	CASSEWRGGHNEQFF